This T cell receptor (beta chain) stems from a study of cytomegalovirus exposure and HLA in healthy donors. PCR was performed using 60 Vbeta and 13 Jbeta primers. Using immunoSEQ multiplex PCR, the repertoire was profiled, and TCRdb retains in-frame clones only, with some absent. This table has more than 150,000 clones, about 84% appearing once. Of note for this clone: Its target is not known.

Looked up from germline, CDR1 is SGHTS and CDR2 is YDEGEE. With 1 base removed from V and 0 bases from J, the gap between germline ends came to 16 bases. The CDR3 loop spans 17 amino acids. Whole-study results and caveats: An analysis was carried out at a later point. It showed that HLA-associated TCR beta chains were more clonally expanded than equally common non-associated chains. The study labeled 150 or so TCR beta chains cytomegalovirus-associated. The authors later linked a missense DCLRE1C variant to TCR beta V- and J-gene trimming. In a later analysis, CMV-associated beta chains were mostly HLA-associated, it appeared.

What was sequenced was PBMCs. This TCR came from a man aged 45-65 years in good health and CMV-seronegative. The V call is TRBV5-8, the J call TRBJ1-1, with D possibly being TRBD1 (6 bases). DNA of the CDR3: TGTGCCAGCAGCTTGCTTACAGGGTGGTCGGTGAACACTGAAGCTTTCTTT. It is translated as CASSLLTGWSVNTEAFF.